Shown below are 13 T cell receptor beta chains from a single sample sequenced in a study of blood T cell repertoires in COVID-19 (dated by TCRdb to the early 2020s). Receptors were amplified or captured by the immunoSEQ multiplex PCR assay. In its TCRdb copy, this immuneACCESS table keeps in-frame sequences only and misses some clones. Where compared with another copy, unresolved V genes explain less than half of these, and the others have no known cause. Recorded for this sample are 120,000 to 150,000 clones; 80% of them occurred a single time. Of the sample, 13% is held by the ten largest clones. What was sequenced was peripheral blood. These receptor sequences come from a man in his sixties with active or convalescent COVID-19.

This chain uses TRBV12-5 with TRBJ2-1, with D maybe TRBD2 (6 bases). Germline values: CDR1 LGHNT, CDR2 FRNRAP. Trimming shortened V by 7 bases and J by 8 bases, and 15 bases separated the two germline ends. This CDR3 has 13 residues. CDR3 sequence: CASAYTPGDEQFF. CDR3 sequence (DNA): TGTGCTAGTGCTTATACGCCGGGGGATGAGCAGTTCTTC.

The J gene is TRBJ2-1, the V gene TRBV27; D not resolved. V lost 6 bases, J lost 4 bases, and 4 bases lay in between. Germline CDR1 MNHEY, CDR2 SMNVEV (reference sequence). This CDR3 spans 11 amino acids. The CDR3 sequence is CASRRYNEQFF. For the CDR3, the DNA is TGTGCCAGCAGGCGTTACAATGAGCAGTTCTTC.

This chain joins TRBV7-8 and TRBJ1-6; TRBD1 agrees at 8 bases. Germline V gene data show CDR1 as SGHVS and CDR2 as FQNEAQ. V gave up 3 bases and J gave up 5 bases; unmatched junction bases: 6. CDR3 length: 16 amino acids. The CDR3 DNA reads as TGTGCCAGCAGCTTGGACAGGGCCGTCGATAATTCACCCCTCCACTTT. Amino acids: CASSLDRAVDNSPLHF. The whole variable domain, filled in from reference TRBV7-8 and TRBJ1-6, reads GAGVSQSPRYKVAKRGQDVALRCDPISGHVSLFWYQQALGQGPEFLTYFQNEAQLDKSGLPSDRFFAERPEGSVSTLKIQRTQQEDSAVYLCASSLDRAVDNSPLHFGNGTRLTVT.

This clone was picked up a small number of times. V and J are TRBV28 and TRBJ2-7, with D maybe TRBD1 (6 bases). Deletions cut 7 bases from V and 2 bases from J, with 18 bases between. This CDR3 is built from 15 residues. Germline CDR1 is MDHEN and CDR2 is SYDVKM. DNA for the CDR3: TGTGCCAGCACAAACCCCGGGACACCAACCTACGAGCAGTACTTC. Protein product: CASTNPGTPTYEQYF.

This chain joins TRBV7-8 and TRBJ2-5; D unresolved. The CDR3 extends over 13 amino acids. Trimming cost V 5 bases and J 2 bases, with 9 bases left between them. From germline, CDR1 is SGHVS and CDR2 FQNEAQ. This CDR3 reads CASSRDTQETQYF. CDR3 in DNA: TGTGCCAGCAGCCGCGACACTCAAGAGACCCAGTACTTC.

A single count supports this clone. The chain is built from TRBV27 and TRBJ2-1, with 14 bases identical to TRBD2. CDR1 and CDR2 (germline): MNHEY, SMNVEV (reference sequence). J lost 12 bases, V lost 5 bases, and 3 bases had no gene match. The CDR3 loop spans 13 amino acids. For the CDR3, the DNA is TGTGCCAGCAGTGGACTAGCGGGAGGTGCGCAGTTCTTC. This translates into CASSGLAGGAQFF.

V and J are TRBV9 and TRBJ1-4, with TRBD1 as a possible D gene (6 bases). Trimming took off 0 bases at V and 4 bases at J, with 10 bases between the two ends. Germline V lookup: CDR1 SGDLS, CDR2 YYNGEE. The CDR3 has 15 amino acids. The CDR3 reads CASSVDPGDNEKLFF. Written as DNA, the CDR3 is TGTGCCAGCAGCGTAGATCCAGGGGATAATGAAAAACTGTTTTTT.

The chain employs TRBV7-9 and TRBJ2-1; no firm D call. V was cut by 4 bases and J by 7 bases, with 5 bases left in between. Per germline, CDR1 SEHNR and CDR2 FQNEAQ (reference sequence). The CDR3 covers 11 residues. CDR3 loop: CASSYQNEQFF. The CDR3 nucleotides read TGTGCCAGCAGCTATCAGAATGAGCAGTTCTTC.

CDR3 DNA: TGTGCCACCAGTGATTTGTCAGCGGGAGGGCGTTGGGGCTCCTACAATGAGCAGTTCTTC. This translates into CATSDLSAGGRWGSYNEQFF. The chain uses TRBV24-1 and TRBJ2-1; 10 nucleotides line up with TRBD2. Germline V gives CDR1 KGHDR, CDR2 SFDVKD. CDR3 length equals 20 residues. V lost 0 bases and J lost 0; bases outside the gene matches: 10.

This clone was seen just once. The genes are TRBV9 and TRBJ2-5; 8 bases match TRBD2. V dropped 2 bases and J dropped 1; count of bases not matched to a gene: 4. Germline V gives CDR1 SGDLS, CDR2 YYNGEE. CDR3 length equals 15 residues. As DNA, the CDR3 is TGTGCCAGCAGCGTCGCTAGCGGGCCCCAAGAGACCCAGTACTTC. Translating it yields CASSVASGPQETQYF.

In its sample, this clone was seen once. This chain uses TRBV2 with TRBJ1-2; TRBD1 aligns across 8 bases. In germline, CDR1 is SNHLY, CDR2 FYNNEI. Trimming cost V 11 bases and J 4 bases; bases outside gene matches: 12. This CDR3 region has 14 residues. The chain's CDR3 is CAFRTGSIFYGYTF. For the CDR3, the DNA is TGTGCCTTTCGGACAGGGAGCATCTTCTATGGCTACACCTTC.

The chain is built from TRBV2 and TRBJ1-1; 7 nucleotides match TRBD1. Germline lookup yields CDR1 SNHLY and CDR2 FYNNEI. V trimming: 2 bases; J trimming: 5 bases; junction bases outside the gene matches: 8. This CDR3 has 15 amino acids. CDR3: CASSEHQGVDTEAFF. The CDR3 DNA is TGTGCCAGCAGTGAACATCAGGGGGTTGATACTGAAGCTTTCTTT.

The rearrangement joins TRBV5-5 to TRBJ1-1; TRBD1 is a possible D gene (5 bases). CDR1 is SGHKS, CDR2 YYEKEE, per germline (reference sequence). The CDR3 sequence is 14 residues long. Trimming cost V 1 base and J 0 bases, with 7 bases left between them. DNA for the CDR3: TGTGCCAGCAGCTTGACAGGACTGAACACTGAAGCTTTCTTT. The encoded protein is CASSLTGLNTEAFF.